A single sample gave rise to the 22 T cell receptor beta chains below, sequenced in a study of OX40 agonist ivuxolimab in advanced cancers. Profiling relied on immunoSEQ multiplex PCR, and the TCRdb table lists in-frame clones only, not all of them. The sample includes about 68,000 clones, 85% of them seen just once. Here the sequenced sample was CD4+ or CD8+ T cells sorted from blood, taken in a trial of the OX40 agonist ivuxolimab. These receptor sequences come from an adult with an advanced solid tumor such as melanoma, head and neck, liver or kidney cancer.

This clone was seen a single time. The J gene is TRBJ1-2, the V gene TRBV6-1; the match to TRBD1 covers 7 bases. The V gene end was trimmed by 2 bases and the J gene end by 7 bases; junction bases not matched to a gene: 25. This CDR3 has 20 residues. Germline V gene data show CDR1 as MNHNS and CDR2 as SASEGT. This CDR3 reads CASSEHLITAGGEVIRGYTF. In nucleotides, the CDR3 is TGTGCCAGCAGTGAACACCTTATTACGGCAGGGGGGGAAGTGATTCGTGGCTACACCTTC.

This clone has a single count. The rearrangement joins TRBV4-3 to TRBJ1-2, with D perhaps matching TRBD1 (5 bases). V was cut by 1 base and J by 1 base, with 13 bases left in between. The germline V gene has CDR1 LGHNA and CDR2 YSLEER. CDR3 length: 16 amino acids. The CDR3 loop reads CASSQVWDVVNYGYTF. The DNA of the CDR3 is TGCGCCAGCAGCCAAGTCTGGGACGTGGTTAACTATGGCTACACCTTC.

This clone showed up just once. V gene TRBV14 combines with J gene TRBJ2-2, with D perhaps TRBD1 (5 bases). The CDR3 extends over 16 amino acids. The germline CDR1 and CDR2 sequences are SGHDN and FVKESK. V was shortened by 4 bases and J by 5 bases, with 17 bases between the two germline ends. The CDR3 is CASSPPGQGQTGELFF. CDR3 sequence (DNA): TGTGCCAGCAGCCCCCCCGGCCAGGGCCAAACCGGGGAGCTGTTTTTT.

The rearrangement joins TRBV12-5 to TRBJ1-6; D uncertain. CDR1 LGHNT and CDR2 FRNRAP come from the germline V gene. V lost 5 bases and J lost 8, with 7 bases in between. CDR3 size: 12 residues. As DNA, the CDR3 is TGTGCTAGTGGTGTGCCGGATTCACCCCTCCACTTT. This translates into CASGVPDSPLHF.

The gene calls are TRBV5-1 and TRBJ2-7; D is unclear. Trimming took 0 bases from V and 6 from J, leaving 13 bases between them. The germline V gene has CDR1 SGHRS and CDR2 YFSETQ. The CDR3 contains 14 residues. This CDR3 is CASSLEGNPSEQYF. DNA for the CDR3: TGCGCCAGCAGCTTGGAAGGAAATCCCTCCGAGCAGTACTTC.

V and J are TRBV5-4 and TRBJ2-7; 7 nucleotides match TRBD1. The length of the CDR3 is 14 residues. With 4 bases clipped from V and 2 bases from J, the junction kept 6 bases outside the gene matches. The V gene's germline CDR1 is SGHNT and CDR2 YYREEE (reference sequence). DNA of the CDR3: TGTGCCAGCAGCGAGGGACAGAACCCCTACGAGCAGTACTTC. Protein product: CASSEGQNPYEQYF.

The chain carries TRBV6-6 and TRBJ1-2; D may be TRBD1 (5 bases). With 2 bases removed from V and 8 bases from J, the gap between germline ends came to 12 bases. The CDR3 contains 13 residues. Germline V gives CDR1 MNHNY, CDR2 SVGAGI (reference sequence). For the CDR3, the DNA is TGTGCCAGCAGTTACGGCAGGGAGGCAGGCTACACCTTC. Its protein product is CASSYGREAGYTF.

The chain has TRBV5-1 and TRBJ1-6; D ambiguous. The CDR3 spans 16 residues. Germline lookup yields CDR1 SGHRS and CDR2 YFSETQ. V was trimmed by 2 bases and J by 0 bases, leaving 9 bases between them. The CDR3, as DNA: TGCGCCAGCAGCTTCGGGAGGAGCTCCTATAATTCACCCCTCCACTTT. Its protein is CASSFGRSSYNSPLHF.

This clone showed up just a few times. This chain connects TRBV2 to TRBJ1-1; 7 bases agree with TRBD1. There are 15 residues in the CDR3. With 7 bases clipped from V and 5 bases from J, the junction kept 13 bases outside the gene matches. Germline lookup yields CDR1 SNHLY and CDR2 FYNNEI. The CDR3, as DNA: TGTGCCAGCAATGGGTACGGCAGGGGGAGTACTGAAGCTTTCTTT. Encoded protein: CASNGYGRGSTEAFF.

The J gene is TRBJ1-4, the V gene TRBV10-3; D is unresolved. Germline assignment: CDR1 ENHRY and CDR2 SYGVKD. The CDR3 totals 14 residues. Trimming stripped 2 bases from V and 7 bases from J, with 11 bases between. Written as DNA, the CDR3 is TGTGCCATCAGTGAGCCCGGACGCGGTGAAAAACTGTTTTTT. Its translation is CAISEPGRGEKLFF.

This clone was detected a few times. V gene TRBV5-5 combines with J gene TRBJ2-7; D is unresolved. Germline V gene data show CDR1 as SGHKS and CDR2 as YYEKEE (reference sequence). V gave up 1 base and J gave up 0 bases, with 8 bases separating them. The CDR3 is made up of 14 amino acids. CDR3 in DNA: TGTGCCAGCAGCTTGAACCCCAGCTCCTACGAGCAGTACTTC. Its protein product is CASSLNPSSYEQYF.

The genes are TRBV7-2 and TRBJ2-7; D not certain. Germline loops: CDR1 SGHTA, CDR2 FQGNSA. Between the trimmed V and J ends, which lost 1 base and 0 bases, there was a span of 13 bases. CDR3 size: 16 residues. The CDR3 sequence: CASSLGRRMSSYEQYF. The CDR3 nucleotides are TGTGCCAGCAGCTTAGGGCGAAGGATGAGCTCCTACGAGCAGTACTTC.

The rearrangement joins TRBV12-5 to TRBJ2-5, with TRBD1 matching over 7 bases. V shed 5 bases and J 3 bases; nucleotides not matched to a gene: 6. The CDR3 is 14 amino acids. CDR1 is LGHNT and CDR2 is FRNRAP in the germline V gene. The CDR3 loop is CASGGPTGKETQYF. The CDR3 nucleotides are TGTGCTAGTGGTGGCCCGACAGGGAAAGAGACCCAGTACTTC.

V gene TRBV7-2 combines with J gene TRBJ1-2; no definite D call. Germline CDR1 is SGHTA and CDR2 is FQGNSA. The V and J ends lost 4 bases and 8 bases respectively, with 17 bases between them. The CDR3 runs 14 residues. The chain's CDR3 is CASSSTMRTGGYTF. The CDR3 coding sequence is TGTGCCAGCAGCTCCACCATGAGGACCGGAGGCTACACCTTC.

The chain employs TRBV6-5 and TRBJ1-6; D is perhaps TRBD1 (5 bases). V was trimmed by 0 bases and J by 6 bases, leaving 9 bases between them. CDR3 length equals 15 residues. The germline gives CDR1 MNHEY, CDR2 SVGAGI. The CDR3 DNA sequence: TGTGCCAGCAGTTACTCGGGTAGGGGTAATTCACCCCTCCACTTT. It encodes CASSYSGRGNSPLHF.

The chain couples TRBV5-1 to TRBJ2-3; 8 bases match TRBD2. The CDR3 totals 16 residues. CDR1 is SGHRS and CDR2 is YFSETQ in the germline V gene. After removal of 0 bases from V and 4 bases from J, the junction contained 7 bases not matched to a gene. CDR3 sequence: CASSLGRGAGSDTQYF. As DNA, the CDR3 is TGCGCCAGCAGCTTGGGGCGGGGGGCCGGGTCAGATACGCAGTATTTT.

The rearrangement joins TRBV7-2 to TRBJ2-2; D gene ambiguous. V lost 5 bases and J lost 8, with 9 bases in between. This CDR3 has 12 residues. Germline CDR1 is SGHTA and CDR2 is FQGNSA. CDR3 region: CASSPVGGELFF. The DNA of the CDR3 is TGTGCCAGCAGCCCCGTTGGTGGGGAGCTGTTTTTT. Using reference TRBV7-2 and TRBJ2-2 for the parts outside the CDR3, the full variable domain is GAGVSQSPSNKVTEKGKDVELRCDPISGHTALYWYRQSLGQGLEFLIYFQGNSAPDKSGLPSDRFSAERTGGSVSTLTIQRTQQEDSAVYLCASSPVGGELFFGEGSRLTVL.

The V and J genes are TRBV2 and TRBJ1-4; D unclear. The V end was cut by 8 bases, the J end by 1 base, with 11 bases between. Germline V CDR1 and CDR2: SNHLY, FYNNEI. CDR3 length: 14 amino acids. CDR3: CASSSWETNEKLFF. Here the CDR3 DNA reads TGTGCCAGCTCCTCATGGGAAACTAATGAAAAACTGTTTTTT.

This chain joins TRBV6-5 and TRBJ1-2; D uncertain. The V gene's germline CDR1 is MNHEY and CDR2 SVGAGI. The CDR3 contains 12 residues. V was clipped by 4 bases and J by 8 bases, with 11 bases between them. CDR3 in amino acids: CASSSRLDGYTF. The DNA of the CDR3 is TGTGCCAGCAGTTCTCGATTGGACGGCTACACCTTC.

CDR3 protein: CASEPGPYTGELFF. In DNA form, the CDR3 reads TGCGCCAGCGAGCCGGGGCCCTACACCGGGGAGCTGTTTTTT. This chain links TRBV5-1 with TRBJ2-2; D is possibly TRBD1 or TRBD2 (5 bases each). The CDR3 is 14 amino acids. Germline V gives CDR1 SGHRS, CDR2 YFSETQ. The V end was cut by 7 bases, the J end by 3 bases, with 13 bases between.

The chain has TRBV7-2 and TRBJ2-3, with D possibly matching TRBD1 (6 bases). Looked up from germline, CDR1 is SGHTA and CDR2 is FQGNSA. This CDR3 contains 14 residues. V was clipped by 4 bases and J by 4 bases, with 12 bases between them. The CDR3 sequence is CASSSLYRADTQYF. The CDR3, as DNA: TGTGCCAGCAGCTCACTTTACAGGGCAGATACGCAGTATTTT.

The rearrangement uses TRBV5-1 and TRBJ2-5; 11 bases map to TRBD2. The junction had 2 bases not matched to a gene; V was cut back by 0 bases and J by 4 bases. The CDR3 extends over 15 amino acids. Germline V lookup: CDR1 SGHRS, CDR2 YFSETQ. In nucleotides, the CDR3 is TGCGCCAGCAGCTTGGTTAGCGGGGGGGCAGAGACCCAGTACTTC. It translates to CASSLVSGGAETQYF.